The rows below give T cell receptor beta chains drawn from one sample of a study of blood T cells in healthy people across ages. TCRdb called the 5' RACE reads again in MiXCR, with one record for every CDR3 protein. The profile shows 1 million to 1.2 million distinct CDR3 sequences, around two fifths of them singletons. The source material was blood. These receptors were obtained from a man younger than 35 in good health. CDR3s include the opening cysteine and the closing phenylalanine or tryptophan. A D gene is named only where the DNA matches it firmly. Only part of the rows carry a size: once, few, many, or a class if the clone is expanded.

TRBJ1-2 few . TRBV29-1 CSVGSGGSNYGYTF TGCAGCGTTGGTTCGGGGGGCTCTAACTATGGCTACACCTTC
TRBJ2-1 few . TRBV20-1 CSARDGSWAGNEQFF TGCAGTGCTAGAGATGGAAGTTGGGCAGGGAATGAGCAGTTCTTC
TRBJ2-7 . . TRBV4-1 CASSQTSLISYNEQYF TGCGCCAGCAGCCAAACTAGCCTAATCTCCTACAATGAGCAGTACTTC
TRBJ2-6 . . TRBV19 CASSNGGANVLTF TGTGCCAGTAGCAACGGTGGGGCCAACGTCCTGACTTTC
TRBJ1-1 . TRBD1 TRBV4-3 CASSQAPTGEGTEAFF TGCGCCAGCAGCCAAGCCCCGACAGGGGAAGGAACTGAAGCTTTCTTT
TRBJ2-7 . TRBD1 TRBV10-3 CAISGGQGEQYF TGTGCCATCAGTGGGGGACAGGGTGAGCAGTACTTC
TRBJ2-7 . TRBD1 TRBV9 CASSPHDRGGEQYF TGTGCCAGCAGCCCACATGACAGGGGCGGCGAGCAGTACTTC
TRBJ2-5 few TRBD1 TRBV13 CASRPWTGKDQETQYF TGTGCCAGCAGACCTTGGACAGGGAAAGACCAAGAGACCCAGTACTTC
TRBJ2-1 once . TRBV5-6 CASKPSRLAQATSSYNEQFF TGTGCCAGCAAACCTAGTCGTCTAGCCCAAGCGACGAGCTCCTACAATGAGCAGTTCTTC
TRBJ1-2 . TRBD1 TRBV20-1 CSARSLRQGATADYGYTF TGCAGTGCTAGATCCCTCCGACAGGGCGCAACAGCTGACTATGGCTACACCTTC
TRBJ1-1 . . TRBV12-3/TRBV12-4 CASSCPPGPVTEAFF TGTGCCAGCAGCTGTCCCCCGGGGCCTGTCACTGAAGCTTTCTTT
TRBJ1-2 few . TRBV27 CASRTGCRYTF TGTGCCAGCAGAACAGGGTGCCGCTACACCTTC
TRBJ1-5 . TRBD1 TRBV7-8 CASSLLAGGNQPQHF TGTGCCAGCAGCTTATTGGCAGGGGGGAATCAGCCCCAGCATTTT
TRBJ1-4 . . TRBV28 CASSSRHEKLFF TGTGCCAGCAGTTCCCGACATGAAAAACTGTTTTTT
TRBJ1-2 . . TRBV7-3 CASSPRAAPNYGYTF TGTGCCAGCAGCCCTAGGGCAGCCCCTAACTATGGCTACACCTTC
TRBJ2-7 . TRBD2 TRBV9 CASSGEGISYNEQYF TGTGCCAGCAGCGGGGAGGGGATCTCCTACAATGAGCAGTACTTC
TRBJ2-1 once . TRBV7-2 CASNLRSGGIYNEQFF TGTGCCAGCAACCTCAGGTCGGGGGGCATCTACAATGAGCAGTTCTTC
TRBJ2-5 few . TRBV20-1 CSAAALVNQETQYF TGCAGTGCCGCTGCACTAGTTAACCAAGAGACCCAGTACTTC
TRBJ2-7 once . TRBV5-1 CASSSIYDNEQYF TGCGCCAGCAGCTCGATCTACGACAATGAGCAGTACTTC
TRBJ2-1 . TRBD1 TRBV4-1 CASSPSGPGQPNEQFF TGCGCCAGCAGCCCCTCAGGGCCGGGACAGCCGAATGAGCAGTTCTTC
TRBJ1-2 few . TRBV7-2 CASSPGRYNYGYTF TGTGCCAGCAGCCCCGGACGGTATAACTATGGCTACACCTTC
TRBJ2-1 . . TRBV7-9 CASSPDPSYNEQFF TGTGCCAGCAGCCCAGACCCCTCCTACAATGAGCAGTTCTTC
TRBJ2-1 . . TRBV14 CASRGSSDNEQFF TGTGCCAGCAGGGGTAGTTCGGACAATGAGCAGTTCTTC
TRBJ2-3 . . TRBV27 CASPITDTQYF TGTGCCAGCCCGATCACAGATACGCAGTATTTT
TRBJ2-3 few . TRBV7-2 CASSLVGTHITDTQYF TGTGCCAGCAGCTTAGTTGGGACTCACATCACAGATACGCAGTATTTT
TRBJ1-4 few TRBD1 TRBV20-1 CSARVSGGREKLFF TGCAGTGCTAGAGTTTCAGGGGGGCGCGAAAAACTGTTTTTT
TRBJ1-2 . . TRBV27 CASSLRMDGNYGYTF TGTGCCAGCAGTTTACGTATGGACGGTAACTATGGCTACACCTTC
TRBJ2-7 few TRBD2 TRBV28 CASSLPSGYEQYF TGTGCCAGCAGTTTACCTAGCGGCTACGAGCAGTACTTC
TRBJ2-1 few TRBD2 TRBV7-2 CASSLAAHPGLADEQFF TGTGCCAGCAGCTTAGCGGCCCATCCCGGACTAGCCGATGAGCAGTTCTTC